This T cell receptor (beta chain) was observed in a study of T cell responses to AZD1222 COVID-19 vaccine. The CDR3 has 14 amino acids. Germline CDR1 SNHLY, CDR2 FYNNEI. V lost 4 bases and J 1 base, leaving 8 bases between the germline ends. Method: immunoSEQ multiplex PCR; TCRdb's copy keeps in-frame clones and lacks some. The sample contains around 150,000 clones, under 95% of which appear only once. The sequence derives from an adult who received the AZD1222 COVID-19 vaccine. This chain links TRBV2 with TRBJ2-1; D may be TRBD2 (5 bases). The material was peripheral blood, obtained 28 days after the second AZD1222 dose. The CDR3, as DNA: TGTGCCAGCAGTGGTGGGAGTTCCTACAATGAGCAGTTCTTC. Amino acid sequence: CASSGGSSYNEQFF.